The entry below describes one TCR beta chain. Its antigen remains unidentified. This sample is part of a study of shared clonotypes between healthy human individuals. Study information: Per donor, three plates held CD4 naive cells, three held CD4 memory, two held CD8 naive and one held CD8 memory.

Only in-frame clones appear in the TCRdb table, and some are missing; sequencing was by immunoSEQ multiplex PCR. The table shows 2 million to 2.5 million clones, with roughly 90% occurring only once. CDR3 length: 14 amino acids. Germline values: CDR1 SGHKS, CDR2 YYEKEE (reference sequence). V lost 4 bases and J lost 3; bases outside the gene matches: 5. Study-level results: Sampling involved blood alone; tissue repertoires likely differ.

The rearrangement joins TRBV5-5 to TRBJ2-5, with 8 bases identical to TRBD1. The sequencing input was naive CD4+ T cells from PBMCs. Described subset: CD45RA+ positively selected. The sequence was collected from a man aged 18 to 35 in good health. Some clones in this sample may be carry-over from other donors' samples. DNA for the CDR3: TGTGCCAGCAGCCCTGACAGGGGTGAAGAGACCCAGTACTTC. Translating gives CASSPDRGEETQYF.